This TCR beta chain was recovered during a study of spatial heterogeneity in lung cancer. Study observations and caveats: Tumoral mutation counts were tracked by counts of expanded intratumoral alpha and beta TCRs.

Each CDR3 protein is one row after TCRdb ran MiXCR on the 5' RACE reads. Here the sample spans about 7,800 distinct CDR3 sequences, 18% being singletons. This sample's time point: sample taken at primary tumor resection. This clonotype turned up a few times. Its antigen is as yet unknown. CDR1 is MDHEN, CDR2 SYDVKM, per germline. Trimming took 1 base from V and 2 from J, leaving 3 bases between them. The length of the CDR3 is 12 residues. The chain uses TRBV28 and TRBJ2-7, with D unclear. This TCR came from a female donor with early-stage non-small cell lung cancer. The specimen was lung tumor tissue, collected at surgery. CDR3 sequence (DNA): TGTGCCAGCAGTTTATTAGCCTACGAGCAGTACTTC. Its translation: CASSLLAYEQYF.